This T cell receptor beta chain was sequenced in a study of blood T cells in healthy people across ages (dated by TCRdb to the mid-2010s). Study-level background: In model experiments, template switching captured about one uniquely barcoded TCR beta cDNA molecule for every two T cells. To track age-related changes in TCR beta repertoire diversity, the study relied on deep sequencing normalized with unique cDNA molecular identifiers. Donors of different ages were randomly distributed across sequencing lanes to avoid experimental bias. The donors were divided into four age groups: young (average 16 years), middle-aged (about 41), aged (about 60) and long-lived (around 80). Using the same blood draw, the study looked at two additional independent replicas of 1 million unique cDNA reads for two donors, one aged 18 to 30 and the other aged 80 or older. Here is what the overall study found, with its caveats: Because donor CMV infection status was unknown, age-related changes in expanded clonotypes were potentially confounded. Observed TCR beta diversity per million T cells fell roughly linearly with age, and a significant reduction was already apparent by age roughly 40. There was a strong correlation between observed TCR beta diversity and the percentage of naive T cells measured by flow cytometry. Conclusive comparison of naive and antigen-experienced compartments was prevented by the profiling of bulk unsorted PBMCs. Compared with the aged group, the long-lived group had more naive CD4+ T cells, fewer expanded clones and increased TCR diversity, a pattern suggesting age selection. Estimates of total diversity based on one million sequenced T cells were considered lower bounds and underestimates.

The method behind the library was 5' RACE. The sequencer was an Illumina HiSeq 2500. A second roughly 7 to 11 cycle PCR used a sample-barcoded 5' primer and a J-beta primer mix. Each TCR beta cDNA molecule received a unique molecular identifier from a template-switch 5' adaptor carrying 12 random nucleotides. Each sample yielded at least 2.5 million CDR3-containing paired-end reads. First-strand cDNA was synthesized from all RNA with the Mint cDNA synthesis kit, primed by a TRBC-specific oligonucleotide. Following uracil-DNA glycosylase treatment, a first 18-cycle PCR with universal primers M1SS and BC2_uni_R was performed on all cDNA. In the source study's methods: Each sample was normalized by randomly selecting 1 million high-quality reads, each carrying a distinct molecular identifier. Instead of being binned into consensus sequences, reads with shared molecular identifiers were discarded. CDR3 identification, clonotype clustering and error correction used MiTCR with a Q25 quality threshold and the strictest error-elimination algorithm. Lower-bound total TCR beta diversity was estimated with a nonparametric unseen species model using Euler transformation. TCRdb passed the public sequencing reads through fastp at Q25 and MiXCR, retaining productive beta sequences. Rows are unified per CDR3 protein, each entry keeping the most common DNA and genes. TCRdb, rather than the study authors, made the V and J calls. This sample comprises 450,000 to 700,000 distinct CDR3 sequences, roughly 28% of them detected only once. The ten largest make up roughly 20% of the sample.

To note about this clonotype: The antigen it recognizes is unknown. One base away there is no much larger clone; base qualities are not given.

From cysteine to phenylalanine, the CDR3 is 14 amino acids long. Only the CDR3 part of the read is kept: 42 bases, read in frame from the first base. Trimmed from V: 3 bases; trimmed from J: 6 bases; junction bases lacking a gene match: 5. CDR1 is given as SQVTM and CDR2 as ANQGSEA, both from the germline V gene. The donors were some 36 Caucasian individuals from Russia, aged roughly 6 to 100 years, who were systemically healthy. Ten milliliters of peripheral blood were drawn from each donor into EDTA-treated Vacutainer tubes. Ficoll-Paque density-gradient centrifugation was used to isolate PBMCs, with at least 6 million obtained per sample. Trizol reagent was used to extract total RNA from the PBMCs, yielding at least 6 micrograms per sample. For every donor, an aliquot of PBMCs went through flow cytometry to measure the percentages of naive CD45RAhigh/CD27high T cells.

The sequence was obtained from a woman aged 65 to 85 in good health. The V and J genes are TRBV29-1 and TRBJ2-3; 11 bases in the junction line up with TRBD2. Sample: blood. The nucleotide sequence is given as TGCAGCGTTGAGTCGGCTAGCGGGAGGGATACGCAGTATTTT. It translates as CSVESASGRDTQYF.